This passage covers 10 T cell receptor beta chains from one sample sequenced in a study of a mutant IDH1 vaccine in newly diagnosed glioma. Clones were sequenced by immunoSEQ multiplex PCR, and TCRdb holds only the in-frame ones, with some missing. The sample includes around 30,000 clones, 80% to 85% seen only once; the top ten take around 29%. Time point noted: week 47, end of study. With topical imiquimod, each dose of the vaccine consisted of 300 ug of mutant IDH1 20-mer peptide. Their antigen targets remain unknown. Sequenced here: PBMCs, sampled from a glioma patient whose treatment included an IDH1 peptide vaccine. The receptors originated from a man aged 25 to 45 with glioma.

This chain joins TRBV5-1 and TRBJ1-1; D gene unclear. V was trimmed by 4 bases and J by 4 bases, leaving 26 bases between them. This CDR3 contains 18 residues. Germline assignment: CDR1 SGHRS and CDR2 YFSETQ. The CDR3 is CASSRELRTPGAGTEAFF. CDR3 in DNA: TGCGCCAGCAGCCGGGAACTGCGAACCCCGGGCGCGGGCACTGAAGCTTTCTTT.

The chain has TRBV19 and TRBJ1-6; 12 nucleotides align to TRBD1. V was pared by 7 bases and J by 9 bases, with 7 bases of the junction left unmatched. The CDR3 runs 15 residues. Germline CDR1 reads LNHDA; CDR2 reads SQIVND (reference sequence). In nucleotides, the CDR3 is TGTGCCAGTACCACCGGGACAGGGGGCATTTCACCCCTCCACTTT. This gives the protein CASTTGTGGISPLHF.

This sequence joins TRBV27 and TRBJ2-1; TRBD1 matches 10 bases. J gave up 7 bases and V 1 base, and 7 bases lay outside the gene matches. Germline V CDR1 and CDR2: MNHEY, SMNVEV (reference sequence). CDR3 size: 16 residues. CDR3 sequence reads: CASSLFGTGVANEQFF. The CDR3 DNA follows: TGTGCCAGCAGTTTATTCGGGACAGGGGTAGCAAATGAGCAGTTCTTC.

V and J are TRBV7-2 and TRBJ1-3; D gene uncertain. The CDR3 is 16 residues long. V lost 0 bases and J 0 bases, leaving 9 bases between the germline ends. The germline V gene encodes CDR1 SGHTA and CDR2 FQGNSA. In nucleotides, the CDR3 is TGTGCCAGCAGCTTAGCGGGCAGGAGCTCTGGAAACACCATATATTTT. Its protein product is CASSLAGRSSGNTIYF.

The rearrangement joins TRBV30 to TRBJ1-6; TRBD1 agrees at 7 bases. The CDR3 is made up of 13 amino acids. From germline, CDR1 is GTSNPN and CDR2 SVGIG (reference sequence). The V gene end was trimmed by 2 bases and the J gene end by 10 bases; junction bases not matched to a gene: 5. The CDR3 spells CAWSRQGESPLHF. CDR3 DNA sequence: TGTGCCTGGAGTCGGCAGGGGGAATCACCCCTCCACTTT.

The V and J genes are TRBV4-1 and TRBJ1-5; a weak D match, TRBD1 (5 bases). Germline CDR1 MGHRA, CDR2 YSYEKL. V shed 3 bases and J shed 3 bases, with 12 bases lying between them. This CDR3 comprises 15 residues. The CDR3, as DNA: TGCGCCAGCAGCCAGGTTGATGGGGCCAATCAGCCCCAGCATTTT. Protein: CASSQVDGANQPQHF.

V is TRBV19 and J is TRBJ1-2; 7 positions match TRBD1. The CDR3 length is 15 residues. Germline lookup yields CDR1 LNHDA and CDR2 SQIVND (reference sequence). V lost 2 bases, J lost 1 base, and 4 bases stayed unmatched. For the CDR3, the DNA is TGTGCCAGTAGTATACTACAGGGGTATAACTATGGCTACACCTTC. This translates into CASSILQGYNYGYTF. The variable domain in full, with the rest retrieved from reference TRBV19 and TRBJ1-2, is DGGITQSPKYLFRKEGQNVTLSCEQNLNHDAMYWYRQDPGQGLRLIYYSQIVNDFQKGDIAEGYSVSREKKESFPLTVTSAQKNPTAFYLCASSILQGYNYGYTFGSGTRLTVV.

V and J are TRBV7-2 and TRBJ1-1, with TRBD1 matching 9 bases. V trimming: 3 bases; J trimming: 4 bases; junction bases outside the gene matches: 6. The CDR3 loop spans 15 amino acids. Germline CDR1 SGHTA, CDR2 FQGNSA. The CDR3 spells CASSFTGGKGTEAFF. The CDR3 nucleotides read TGTGCCAGCAGCTTTACAGGGGGCAAGGGCACTGAAGCTTTCTTT.

The chain recombines TRBV27 with TRBJ2-7; D call uncertain. Trimming shortened V by 3 bases and J by 5 bases, and 17 bases separated the two germline ends. Germline assignment: CDR1 MNHEY and CDR2 SMNVEV (reference sequence). The CDR3 has 15 residues. CDR3 amino acids: CASSLARVDRNEQYF. In DNA, the CDR3 is TGTGCCAGCAGTTTGGCCCGTGTGGACCGAAACGAGCAGTACTTC.

The chain couples TRBV4-1 to TRBJ1-5, with unresolved D. Trimming pared 2 bases from V and 3 bases from J, leaving 11 bases between. The CDR3 sequence is 15 residues long. CDR1 is MGHRA, CDR2 YSYEKL, per germline. The CDR3 protein is CASSQTGGSNQPQHF. The CDR3 DNA sequence: TGCGCCAGCAGCCAAACGGGAGGCTCCAATCAGCCCCAGCATTTT.